A single sample is the source of the 31 T cell receptor beta chains below, sequenced in a study of cytomegalovirus exposure and HLA in healthy donors. Clones were sequenced by immunoSEQ multiplex PCR, and TCRdb holds only the in-frame ones, with some missing. The sample holds 75,000 to 100,000 clones, 96% seen once. The source material was PBMCs. The receptors stem from a man between 18 and 29 years old in good health and CMV-seronegative.

The gene calls are TRBV7-8 and TRBJ2-7, with TRBD2 as a possible D gene (6 bases). The germline V and J ends were trimmed by 5 bases and 3 bases, with 11 bases remaining between them. CDR1 and CDR2 from the germline V gene are SGHVS and FQNEAQ. The CDR3 extends over 13 amino acids. The CDR3 reads CASSPGLGYEQYV. In DNA form, the CDR3 reads TGTGCCAGCAGCCCGGGACTTGGCTACGAGCAGTACGTC.

The V gene is TRBV28, the J gene TRBJ2-7; the match to TRBD1 covers 10 bases. The CDR3 covers 15 residues. Per germline, CDR1 MDHEN and CDR2 SYDVKM. The junction had 8 bases not matched to a gene; V was cut back by 5 bases and J by 4 bases. DNA for the CDR3: TGTGCCAGCAGTCCACCGGGACAGGGGATTTACGAGCAGTACTTC. Protein sequence: CASSPPGQGIYEQYF.

The genes are TRBV19 and TRBJ1-3; D ambiguous. Trimming took 3 bases from V and 0 from J, leaving 9 bases between them. The CDR3 extends over 15 amino acids. Germline-derived CDR1 and CDR2 are LNHDA and SQIVND (reference sequence). The CDR3 DNA follows: TGTGCCAGTAGTATGAGTAGCTCCTCTGGAAACACCATATATTTT. It translates to CASSMSSSSGNTIYF.

In DNA form, the CDR3 reads TGTGCCAGCAGTATCCGGGGGCCCCAGCATTTT. Amino acid sequence: CASSIRGPQHF. The rearrangement links TRBV6-1 to TRBJ1-5; unclear D gene. Trimming stripped 5 bases from V and 9 bases from J, with 8 bases between. The CDR3 sequence is 11 residues long. From germline, CDR1 is MNHNS and CDR2 SASEGT.

The chain recombines TRBV7-2 with TRBJ2-7; 7 positions match TRBD1. Germline CDR1 reads SGHTA; CDR2 reads FQGNSA. The J segment lost 6 bases and the V segment lost 5 bases, leaving 7 bases of the junction unmatched. This CDR3 region has 13 residues. The DNA of the CDR3 is TGTGCCAGCAGCCTTACAGGGGCCCTCGAGCAGTACGTC. The encoded protein is CASSLTGALEQYV.

The rearrangement joins TRBV29-1 to TRBJ2-7; maybe TRBD2 (6 bases). Germline loops: CDR1 SQVTM, CDR2 ANQGSEA. This CDR3 spans 13 amino acids. V dropped 1 base and J dropped 9 bases, with 16 bases sitting between them. CDR3 bases: TGCAGCGTTGAAGGGCTAGCGCCTAGAATGCAGTACTTC. This encodes CSVEGLAPRMQYF.

The chain has TRBV25-1 and TRBJ1-1; D is unclear. V lost 9 bases and J lost 0, with 14 bases in between. CDR3 length: 14 residues. Germline assignment: CDR1 MGHDK and CDR2 SYGVNS. The CDR3 nucleotides are TGTGCCAGTTCGGCGGGATTAATGAACACTGAAGCTTTCTTT. Translated, it gives CASSAGLMNTEAFF.

Here the CDR3 reads CASSVGGASTDTQYF. CDR3 sequence (DNA): TGTGCCAGCAGCGTAGGCGGGGCTAGCACAGATACGCAGTATTTT. The chain links TRBV9 to TRBJ2-3, with D maybe TRBD2 (6 bases). Germline V gene data show CDR1 as SGDLS and CDR2 as YYNGEE. The CDR3 is 15 amino acids. V lost 0 bases, J lost 0 bases, and 8 bases lay in between.

This clone was seen once. The chain links TRBV7-9 to TRBJ1-4; possibly TRBD1 for D (5 bases). V shed 5 bases and J shed 4 bases, with 11 bases lying between them. This CDR3 has 14 amino acids. Germline V gene lookup returns CDR1 SEHNR and CDR2 FQNEAQ (reference sequence). In DNA form, the CDR3 reads TGTGCCAGCAGCCAACAGGCTAGTAATGAAAAACTGTTTTTT. Amino acid sequence: CASSQQASNEKLFF.

The chain joins TRBV9 to TRBJ1-1; 7 bases are shared with TRBD1. The CDR3 length is 14 residues. J lost 1 base, V lost 4 bases, and 4 bases had no gene match. Germline V gives CDR1 SGDLS, CDR2 YYNGEE. CDR3: CASSPGQTNTEAFF. The CDR3 bases are TGTGCCAGCAGCCCGGGACAGACGAACACTGAAGCTTTCTTT. The variable domain in full, with the rest retrieved from reference TRBV9 and TRBJ1-1, is DSGVTQTPKHLITATGQRVTLRCSPRSGDLSVYWYQQSLDQGLQFLIQYYNGEERAKGNILERFSAQQFPDLHSELNLSSLELGDSALYFCASSPGQTNTEAFFGQGTRLTVV.

This clone was recorded once. CDR3 amino acids: CASSPGDYRTGTDTQYF. CDR3 DNA sequence: TGTGCCAGCAGCCCAGGGGACTACCGAACAGGCACAGATACGCAGTATTTT. V gene TRBV5-4 combines with J gene TRBJ2-3; maybe TRBD2 (7 bases). Per germline, CDR1 SGHNT and CDR2 YYREEE (reference sequence). With 4 bases removed from V and 1 base from J, the gap between germline ends came to 19 bases. The CDR3 totals 17 residues.

The table lists this clone with a few counts. V gene TRBV6-5 combines with J gene TRBJ1-1, with 7 positions matching TRBD1. V trimming: 0 bases; J trimming: 11 bases; junction bases outside the gene matches: 12. There are 15 residues in the CDR3. Germline CDR1 is MNHEY and CDR2 is SVGAGI. In nucleotides, the CDR3 is TGTGCCAGCAGTTACTCGTCCCAGGGGGATGTCGATGCTTTCTTT. Translation: CASSYSSQGDVDAFF.

This clone has only one observation. This chain joins TRBV5-1 and TRBJ2-2, with D perhaps TRBD1 (5 bases). Trimming removed 0 bases at V and 3 bases at J, with 9 bases between. The germline V gene has CDR1 SGHRS and CDR2 YFSETQ. This CDR3 comprises 15 residues. CDR3 amino acids: CASSLGDSHTGELFF. CDR3 coding DNA: TGCGCCAGCAGCTTGGGAGACAGCCACACCGGGGAGCTGTTTTTT. The full variable domain, rest sourced from reference TRBV5-1 and TRBJ2-2, is KAGVTQTPRYLIKTRGQQVTLSCSPISGHRSVSWYQQTPGQGLQFLFEYFSETQRNKGNFPGRFSGRQFSNSRSEMNVSTLELGDSALYLCASSLGDSHTGELFFGEGSRLTVL.

The chain combines TRBV6-1 with TRBJ1-2, with 7 bases that match TRBD1. CDR3 length equals 13 residues. Germline CDR1 MNHNS, CDR2 SASEGT. V dropped 4 bases and J dropped 2; count of bases not matched to a gene: 1. CDR3 sequence: CASSADRNYGYTF. In DNA, the CDR3 is TGTGCCAGCAGTGCGGACAGGAACTATGGCTACACCTTC.

The chain joins TRBV6-6 to TRBJ2-2, with 10 bases that match TRBD1. Losses at the gene ends were 5 bases for V and 4 bases for J; bases not matched to a gene: 4. Germline V lookup: CDR1 MNHNY, CDR2 SVGAGI (reference sequence). The CDR3 is 15 amino acids. DNA for the CDR3: TGTGCCAGCAGTAGACAGGGGGCAAGCACCGGGGAGCTGTTTTTT. It specifies CASSRQGASTGELFF.

This clone appeared a single time. The rearrangement links TRBV18 to TRBJ2-1; D may be TRBD1 (7 bases). The CDR3 is 16 residues long. Germline assignment: CDR1 KGHSH and CDR2 LQKENI. The germline V and J ends were trimmed by 6 bases and 5 bases, with 20 bases remaining between them. The CDR3 nucleotides read TGTGCCAGCTCCCTCAGCGGGCGACAGGGTCACAATGAGCAGTTCTTC. Translated, it gives CASSLSGRQGHNEQFF. The variable domain in full, completed from reference TRBV18 and TRBJ2-1, reads NAGVMQNPRHLVRRRGQEARLRCSPMKGHSHVYWYRQLPEEGLKFMVYLQKENIIDESGMPKERFSAEFPKEGPSILRIQQVVRGDSAAYFCASSLSGRQGHNEQFFGPGTRLTVL.

V usage is TRBV5-1 and J usage is TRBJ2-7, with TRBD1 matching 9 bases. CDR1 and CDR2 (germline): SGHRS, YFSETQ. The CDR3 is 15 amino acids. The V and J ends lost 4 bases and 7 bases, in that order; junction bases with no gene match: 12. This chain's CDR3 is CASSRQGQGRREQYF. CDR3 coding DNA: TGCGCCAGCAGCCGCCAGGGACAGGGTCGACGGGAGCAGTACTTC.

CDR3 residues: CASRARSGTAYNEQFF. CDR3 nucleotide sequence: TGTGCCAGCAGGGCAAGAAGCGGTACAGCCTACAATGAGCAGTTCTTC. This chain joins TRBV27 and TRBJ2-1; the D gene is possibly TRBD2 (5 bases). The germline gives CDR1 MNHEY, CDR2 SMNVEV (reference sequence). This CDR3 contains 16 residues. The V end lost 6 bases, the J end lost 2 bases, and 17 bases lay between the germline ends.

The chain has TRBV19 and TRBJ2-1; weak D call: TRBD2 (7 bases). Trimming pared 3 bases from V and 8 bases from J, leaving 17 bases between. The CDR3 length is 15 residues. Germline CDR1 is LNHDA and CDR2 is SQIVND (reference sequence). The CDR3: CASSIVVGGGHEQFF. The DNA of the CDR3 is TGTGCCAGTAGTATTGTGGTAGGGGGGGGGCATGAGCAGTTCTTC.

This sequence joins TRBV11-2 and TRBJ2-3; 8 bases map to TRBD1. The CDR3 length is 15 residues. The germline gives CDR1 SGHAT, CDR2 FQNNGV. V lost 6 bases, J lost 3 bases, and 8 bases stayed unmatched. This CDR3 reads CASSRADRATDTQYF. The CDR3 nucleotides are TGTGCCAGCAGTCGTGCGGACAGGGCGACAGATACGCAGTATTTT. Supplemented by reference TRBV11-2 and TRBJ2-3, the full variable domain reads EAGVAQSPRYKIIEKRQSVAFWCNPISGHATLYWYQQILGQGPKLLIQFQNNGVVDDSQLPKDRFSAERLKGVDSTLKIQPAKLEDSAVYLCASSRADRATDTQYFGPGTRLTVL.

The chain is built from TRBV11-3 and TRBJ2-7; 11 nucleotides line up with TRBD2. The junction had 4 bases not matched to a gene; V was cut back by 5 bases and J by 7 bases. CDR3 length: 13 residues. CDR1 and CDR2 from the germline V gene are SGHNT and YENEEA. The CDR3 nucleotides read TGTGCCAGCAGCATCGGACTAGCGGGTGAGCAGTACTTC. Its translation: CASSIGLAGEQYF.

The rearrangement links TRBV5-1 to TRBJ2-5; 14 nucleotides line up with TRBD2. Unmatched junction bases numbered 9, after V lost 3 bases and J lost 5 bases. The germline CDR1 and CDR2 sequences are SGHRS and YFSETQ. The CDR3 is 17 residues long. In nucleotides, the CDR3 is TGCGCCAGCAGCTCTGGGACTAGCGGGAGTTGGAGGGAGACCCAGTACTTC. Protein product: CASSSGTSGSWRETQYF.

The sample holds one count of this clone. J is TRBJ2-3 and V is TRBV11-2; TRBD2 matches 9 bases. The CDR3 runs 17 residues. With 3 bases clipped from V and 0 bases from J, the junction kept 7 bases outside the gene matches. Germline lookup yields CDR1 SGHAT and CDR2 FQNNGV. Here the CDR3 reads CASSFRTSASSTDTQYF. CDR3 in DNA: TGTGCCAGCAGCTTTAGGACTAGCGCATCTAGCACAGATACGCAGTATTTT.

This sequence joins TRBV5-5 and TRBJ2-7, with 9 bases lining up with TRBD1. This CDR3 contains 15 residues. Per the germline V gene, CDR1 is SGHKS and CDR2 is YYEKEE (reference sequence). J was trimmed by 2 bases and V by 4 bases; bases with no gene match: 7. The CDR3, as DNA: TGTGCCAGCAGCCCCACCGGGACAGGGACCTACGAGCAGTACTTC. Translated: CASSPTGTGTYEQYF.

Comments on this clone: At one end, the junction sequence differs from germline, possibly due to a read error. The CDR3 protein is CACRRLAGALSTDTQYF. In DNA form, the CDR3 reads TGTGCCTGTAGACGTCTAGCGGGAGCCTTAAGCACAGATACGCAGTATTTT. This chain connects TRBV19 to TRBJ2-3; 10 bases are shared with TRBD2. The CDR3 spans 17 residues. Germline V gives CDR1 LNHDA, CDR2 SQIVND (reference sequence).

The V and J genes are TRBV4-1 and TRBJ2-6; D is perhaps TRBD2 (7 bases). In germline, CDR1 is MGHRA, CDR2 YSYEKL. This CDR3 has 17 amino acids. Trimming stripped 5 bases from V and 4 bases from J, with 18 bases between. The CDR3 bases are TGCGCCAGCAGCATCGGGGGGCAGGTGGGAGGGGCCAACGTCCTGACTTTC. As protein: CASSIGGQVGGANVLTF.

The chain recombines TRBV13 with TRBJ2-7; TRBD2 aligns across 9 bases. This CDR3 is 15 amino acids long. Germline CDR1 reads PRHDT; CDR2 reads FYEKMQ (reference sequence). Trimming at V came to 4 bases and at J to 2 bases, leaving 6 bases not matched to a gene. The CDR3 spells CASSSTSGMTYEQYV. CDR3 DNA: TGTGCCAGCAGCTCGACTAGCGGAATGACCTACGAGCAGTACGTC.

The chain couples TRBV4-2 to TRBJ1-2, with D perhaps matching TRBD1 (5 bases). Germline-derived CDR1 and CDR2 are LGHNA and YNFKEQ. V was cut by 0 bases and J by 4 bases, with 12 bases left in between. This CDR3 spans 15 amino acids. CDR3 sequence: CASSQESSGGYGYTF. The DNA of the CDR3 is TGTGCCAGCAGCCAAGAAAGTAGCGGGGGCTATGGCTACACCTTC.

The count of this clone is one. This rearrangement joins TRBV6-1 to TRBJ1-4; 9 positions agree with TRBD1. The germline V gene has CDR1 MNHNS and CDR2 SASEGT. The length of the CDR3 is 16 residues. V lost 3 bases, J lost 8 bases, and 10 bases stayed unmatched. CDR3 in amino acids: CASSDGSRDRAEKLFF. In DNA, the CDR3 is TGTGCCAGCAGTGATGGGTCCCGGGACAGGGCCGAAAAACTGTTTTTT.

This sequence joins TRBV7-2 and TRBJ2-5; 13 nucleotides agree with TRBD2. The CDR3 consists of 16 residues. Germline values: CDR1 SGHTA, CDR2 FQGNSA. Losses at the gene ends were 5 bases for V and 6 bases for J; bases not matched to a gene: 9. The CDR3: CASSAILAGGPKTQYF. DNA of the CDR3: TGTGCCAGCAGCGCGATACTAGCGGGAGGGCCGAAGACCCAGTACTTC.

The rearrangement links TRBV19 to TRBJ2-2, with TRBD2 identical over 7 bases. The germline gives CDR1 LNHDA, CDR2 SQIVND (reference sequence). This CDR3 contains 14 residues. Unmatched junction bases numbered 5, after V lost 6 bases and J lost 4 bases. Here the CDR3 reads CASRGGRGTGELFF. The CDR3, as DNA: TGTGCCAGTAGGGGAGGGCGAGGCACCGGGGAGCTGTTTTTT.